This T cell receptor (beta chain) was identified in a study of T cell clonality in common variable immunodeficiency. Assay used: immunoSEQ multiplex PCR; TCRdb lists only in-frame clones, some missing. Observed in the sample are 50,000 or so clones, none of them singletons. V lost 3 bases and J lost 7; bases outside the gene matches: 4. Germline V gene data show CDR1 as KGHSH and CDR2 as LQKENI. The CDR3 runs to 14 residues. Findings and limits, study-wide: CVID subjects had higher TCRbeta clonality than healthy controls, most marked in about a third. Shared TCRbeta clones were fewer between CVID subjects than controls.

This clone turned up a few times. Its antigen is not identified. Sequencing ends 3 residues short of the CDR3 end; the germline J gene provides the rest. The sequencing sample was made of peripheral blood mononuclear cells. This clonotype was obtained from a person between 18 and 75 years old in good health. The rearrangement uses TRBV18 and TRBJ1-5; 9 nucleotides agree with TRBD1. The sequenced part of the CDR3 DNA is TGTGCCAGCTCACCGGGACAGGGAAGACAGCCC. As protein: CASSPGQGRQP. The entire CDR3 protein reads CASSPGQGRQPQHF. The full variable domain, with the rest looked up from reference TRBV18 and TRBJ1-5, is NAGVMQNPRHLVRRRGQEARLRCSPMKGHSHVYWYRQLPEEGLKFMVYLQKENIIDESGMPKERFSAEFPKEGPSILRIQQVVRGDSAAYFCASSPGQGRQPQHFGDGTRLSIL.